This T cell receptor beta chain was captured by sequencing in a study of human T cells and chemical hapten exposure. Time point described: patch test 2, 6 weeks after DPC sensitization. Documented treatment: therapeutic diphenylcyclopropenone sensitization with weekly scalp DPC. In this sample, this clonotype turned up a few times. No antigen is known for it. Study-wide results and caveats: As patch test score rose, PT1 expanded TCR counts tended to rise as well.

The germline V and J ends were trimmed by 8 bases and 9 bases, with 20 bases remaining between them. Germline CDR1 is LNHDA and CDR2 is SQIVND (reference sequence). This CDR3 spans 14 amino acids. MiXCR was run by TCRdb on the RACE reads, yielding one entry per CDR3 protein. The repertoire holds fewer than 95,000 distinct CDR3 sequences, roughly 9.6% seen once, with 2.2% in the top ten. The sequence was collected from a man aged 35-49 years with alopecia areata. Some clones in this sample may be carry-over from other donors' samples. This sequence joins TRBV19 and TRBJ1-5, with unresolved D. The source material was whole blood, sampled in connection with sensitization to the hapten diphenylcyclopropenone (DPC). DNA of the CDR3: TGTGCCAGTTTTCCAGGAGCCACAAGTGGGCCCCAGCATTTT. Protein: CASFPGATSGPQHF.